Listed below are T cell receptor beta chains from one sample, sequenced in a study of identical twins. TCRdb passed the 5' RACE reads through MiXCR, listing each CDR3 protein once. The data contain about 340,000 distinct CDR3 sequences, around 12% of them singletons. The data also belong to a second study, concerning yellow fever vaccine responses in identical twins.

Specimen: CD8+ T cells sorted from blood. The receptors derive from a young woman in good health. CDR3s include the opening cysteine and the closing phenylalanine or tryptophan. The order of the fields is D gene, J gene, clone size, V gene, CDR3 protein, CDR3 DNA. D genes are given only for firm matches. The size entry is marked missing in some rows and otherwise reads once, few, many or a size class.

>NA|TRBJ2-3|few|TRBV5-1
CASSFQGVSYF
TGCGCCAGCAGCTTCCAGGGAGTAAGTTATTTT
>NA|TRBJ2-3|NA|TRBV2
CASSENEGPSTDTQYF
TGTGCCAGCAGTGAAAATGAAGGCCCTAGCACAGATACGCAGTATTTT
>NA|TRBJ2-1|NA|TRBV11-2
CATGWPMVEQFF
TGTGCCACCGGTTGGCCTATGGTTGAGCAGTTCTTC
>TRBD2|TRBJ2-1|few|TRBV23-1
CASSTGTRSYNEQFF
TGCGCCAGCAGTACCGGGACTAGATCCTACAATGAGCAGTTCTTC
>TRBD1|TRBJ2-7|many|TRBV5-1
CASSWDSSYEQYF
TGCGCCAGCAGCTGGGACAGCTCCTACGAGCAGTACTTC
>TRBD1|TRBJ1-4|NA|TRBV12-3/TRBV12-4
CASSLFGQGEGKLFF
TGTGCCAGCAGTTTATTTGGGCAGGGGGAGGGAAAACTGTTTTTT
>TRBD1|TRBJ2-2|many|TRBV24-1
CATSEPDRDTGELFF
TGTGCCACCAGTGAACCCGACAGGGACACCGGGGAGCTGTTTTTT
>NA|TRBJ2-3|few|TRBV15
CATSRDNRAADTQYF
TGTGCCACCAGCAGAGATAACAGGGCAGCAGATACGCAGTATTTT
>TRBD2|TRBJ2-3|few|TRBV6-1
CATTSGSGDTQYF
TGTGCCACCACTAGCGGGAGCGGAGATACGCAGTATTTT
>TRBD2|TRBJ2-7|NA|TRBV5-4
CASSLAGYLAGASYEQYF
TGTGCCAGCAGCTTGGCCGGGTATCTAGCGGGAGCGTCCTACGAGCAGTACTTC
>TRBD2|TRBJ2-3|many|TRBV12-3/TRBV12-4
CASTSGTITDTQYF
TGTGCCAGTACTAGCGGCACTATCACAGATACGCAGTATTTT
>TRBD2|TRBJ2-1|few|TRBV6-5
CASSSGLAVEQFF
TGTGCCAGCAGTTCCGGACTAGCCGTAGAGCAGTTCTTC
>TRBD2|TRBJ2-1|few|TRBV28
CASSPGLAAINEQFF
TGTGCCAGCAGTCCCGGACTAGCGGCTATCAATGAGCAGTTCTTC
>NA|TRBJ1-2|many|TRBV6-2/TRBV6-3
CASSRPDRKDGYTF
TGTGCCAGCAGCCGCCCAGACAGGAAGGATGGCTACACCTTC
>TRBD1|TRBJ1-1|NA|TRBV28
CASSLSTGATEAFF
TGTGCCAGCAGTTTGAGCACAGGGGCAACTGAAGCTTTCTTT
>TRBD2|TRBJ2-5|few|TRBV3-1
CASSPYKAGRQETQYF
TGTGCCAGCAGCCCTTACAAAGCGGGGCGCCAAGAGACCCAGTACTTC
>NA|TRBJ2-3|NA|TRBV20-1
CSAHGGDTQYF
TGCAGTGCTCATGGGGGAGATACGCAGTATTTT
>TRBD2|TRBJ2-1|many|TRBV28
CASSTGLATNNEQFF
TGTGCCAGCAGCACCGGACTAGCGACGAACAATGAGCAGTTCTTC
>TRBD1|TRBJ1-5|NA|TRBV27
CASSLSAGGQPQHF
TGTGCCAGCAGTTTATCGGCAGGGGGACAGCCCCAGCATTTT
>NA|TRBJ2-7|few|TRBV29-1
CSVGGGGAAYEQYF
TGCAGCGTTGGGGGGGGCGGGGCAGCCTACGAGCAGTACTTC
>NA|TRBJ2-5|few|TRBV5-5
CASSLDVRETQYF
TGTGCCAGCAGCTTGGATGTGCGCGAGACCCAGTACTTC
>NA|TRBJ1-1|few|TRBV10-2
CASSVIWNTEAFF
TGCGCCAGCAGTGTGATTTGGAACACTGAAGCTTTCTTT
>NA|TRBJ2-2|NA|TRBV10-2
CANSEGVPGELFF
TGCGCCAACTCCGAGGGAGTACCTGGGGAGCTGTTTTTT
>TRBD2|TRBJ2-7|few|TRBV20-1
CSASFESLAGTYEQYF
TGCAGTGCTAGTTTCGAGTCACTAGCGGGAACCTACGAGCAGTACTTC
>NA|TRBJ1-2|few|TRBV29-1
CSVDPEPQGFWVNGYTF
TGCAGCGTTGATCCTGAGCCCCAGGGGTTCTGGGTTAATGGCTACACCTTC
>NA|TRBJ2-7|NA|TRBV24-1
CATSATRKDEQYF
TGTGCCACCAGTGCTACCAGAAAGGACGAGCAGTACTTC
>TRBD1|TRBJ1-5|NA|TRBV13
CASSSRDRANQPQHF
TGTGCCAGCAGCTCCCGGGACAGGGCCAATCAGCCCCAGCATTTT
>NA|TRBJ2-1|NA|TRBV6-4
CASSDSPGPNEQFF
TGTGCCAGCAGTGACTCCCCTGGCCCCAATGAGCAGTTCTTC
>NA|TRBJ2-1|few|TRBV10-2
CASRDFSYNEQFF
TGCGCCTCCCGGGACTTCTCCTACAATGAGCAGTTCTTC
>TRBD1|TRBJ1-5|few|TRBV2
CASSGGTGTTYSNQPQHF
TGTGCCAGCAGTGGTGGGACAGGAACCACCTATAGCAATCAGCCCCAGCATTTT
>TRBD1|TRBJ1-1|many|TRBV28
CASSWAGQGATEAFF
TGTGCCAGCAGCTGGGCGGGACAGGGGGCAACTGAAGCTTTCTTT
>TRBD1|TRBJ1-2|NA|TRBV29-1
CSVGTVPGDGYTF
TGCAGCGTCGGGACAGTTCCTGGAGATGGCTACACCTTC
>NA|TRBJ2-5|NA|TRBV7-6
CASSSSRPQETQYF
TGTGCCAGCAGCTCCTCCCGGCCCCAAGAGACCCAGTACTTC
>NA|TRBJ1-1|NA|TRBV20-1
CSAELDRTNTEAFF
TGCAGTGCTGAGCTCGACAGGACCAACACTGAAGCTTTCTTT
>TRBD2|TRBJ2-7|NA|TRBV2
CASSARVAGGSHEQYF
TGTGCCAGCAGTGCCAGGGTAGCGGGAGGCAGCCACGAGCAGTACTTC